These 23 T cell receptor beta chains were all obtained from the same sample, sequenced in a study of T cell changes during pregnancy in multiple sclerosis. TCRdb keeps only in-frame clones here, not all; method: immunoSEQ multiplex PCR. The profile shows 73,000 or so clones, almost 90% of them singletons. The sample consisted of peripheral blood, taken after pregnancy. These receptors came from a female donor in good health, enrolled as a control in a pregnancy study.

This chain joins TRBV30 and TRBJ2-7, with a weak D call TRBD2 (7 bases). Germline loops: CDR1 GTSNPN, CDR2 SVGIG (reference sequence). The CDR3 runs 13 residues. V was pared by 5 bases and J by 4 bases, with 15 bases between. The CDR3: CAWEGRGGYEQYF. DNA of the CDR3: TGTGCCTGGGAGGGCAGGGGAGGGTACGAGCAGTACTTC.

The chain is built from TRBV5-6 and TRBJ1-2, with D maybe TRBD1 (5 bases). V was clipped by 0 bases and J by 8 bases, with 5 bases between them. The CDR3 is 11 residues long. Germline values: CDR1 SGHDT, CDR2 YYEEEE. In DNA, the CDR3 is TGTGCCAGCAGCTTGGCAGGGGGCTACACCTTC. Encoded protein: CASSLAGGYTF.

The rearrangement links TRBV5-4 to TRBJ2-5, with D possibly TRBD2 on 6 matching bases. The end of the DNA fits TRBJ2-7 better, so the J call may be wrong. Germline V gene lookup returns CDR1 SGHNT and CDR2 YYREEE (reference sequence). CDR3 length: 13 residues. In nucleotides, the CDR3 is TGTGCCAGCAGCTTGCGGGGGATTTACGAGCAGTACTTC. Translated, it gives CASSLRGIYEQYF.

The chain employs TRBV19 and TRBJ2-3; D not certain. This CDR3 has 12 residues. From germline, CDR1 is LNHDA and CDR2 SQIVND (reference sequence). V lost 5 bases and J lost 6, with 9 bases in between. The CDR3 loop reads CASSLRSDTQYF. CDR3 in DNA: TGTGCCAGTAGTTTACGGTCCGATACGCAGTATTTT.

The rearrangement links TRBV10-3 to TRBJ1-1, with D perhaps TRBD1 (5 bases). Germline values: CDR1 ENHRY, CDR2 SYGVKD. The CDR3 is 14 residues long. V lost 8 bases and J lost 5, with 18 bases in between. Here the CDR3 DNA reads TGTGCCATCTCCGGGGGGGTTCGGACTACTGAAGCTTTCTTT. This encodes CAISGGVRTTEAFF.

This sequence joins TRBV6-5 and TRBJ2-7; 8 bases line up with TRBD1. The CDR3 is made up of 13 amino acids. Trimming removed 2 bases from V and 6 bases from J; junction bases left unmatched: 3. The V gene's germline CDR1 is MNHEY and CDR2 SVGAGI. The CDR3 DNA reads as TGTGCCAGCAGTTACGCAGGGGGCGGCGAGCAGTACTTC. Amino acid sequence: CASSYAGGGEQYF.

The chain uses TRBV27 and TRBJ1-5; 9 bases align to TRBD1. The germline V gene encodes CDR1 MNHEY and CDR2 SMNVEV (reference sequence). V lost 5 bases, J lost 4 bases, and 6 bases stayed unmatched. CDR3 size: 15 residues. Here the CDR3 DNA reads TGTGCCAGCAGTCCCGGGACAGGGAAGAATCAGCCCCAGCATTTT. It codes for CASSPGTGKNQPQHF.

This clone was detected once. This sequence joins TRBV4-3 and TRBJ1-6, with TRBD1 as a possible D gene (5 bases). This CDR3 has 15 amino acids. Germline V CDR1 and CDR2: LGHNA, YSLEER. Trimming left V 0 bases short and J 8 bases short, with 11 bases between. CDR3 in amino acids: CASSQDSGGYSPLHF. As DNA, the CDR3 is TGCGCCAGCAGCCAAGATAGCGGGGGGTATTCACCCCTCCACTTT.

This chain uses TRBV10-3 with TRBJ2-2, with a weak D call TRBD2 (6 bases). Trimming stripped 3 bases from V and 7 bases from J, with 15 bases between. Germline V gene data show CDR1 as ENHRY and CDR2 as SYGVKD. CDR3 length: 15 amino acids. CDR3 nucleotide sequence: TGTGCCATCAGTGACGGGCAGGGAGCGGGCGGGGAGCTGTTTTTT. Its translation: CAISDGQGAGGELFF.

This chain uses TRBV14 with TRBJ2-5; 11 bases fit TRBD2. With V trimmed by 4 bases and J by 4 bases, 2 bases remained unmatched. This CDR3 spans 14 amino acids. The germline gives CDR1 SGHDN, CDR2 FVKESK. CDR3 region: CASSRLAGGETQYF. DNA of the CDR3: TGTGCCAGCAGCCGGCTAGCGGGGGGAGAGACCCAGTACTTC.

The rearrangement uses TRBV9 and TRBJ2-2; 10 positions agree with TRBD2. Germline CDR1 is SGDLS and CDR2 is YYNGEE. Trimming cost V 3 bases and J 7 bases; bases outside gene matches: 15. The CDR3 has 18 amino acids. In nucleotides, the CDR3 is TGTGCCAGCAGCGCGTTATGGACTAGCGGCTTCTGGGGCGGGGAGCTGTTTTTT. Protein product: CASSALWTSGFWGGELFF.

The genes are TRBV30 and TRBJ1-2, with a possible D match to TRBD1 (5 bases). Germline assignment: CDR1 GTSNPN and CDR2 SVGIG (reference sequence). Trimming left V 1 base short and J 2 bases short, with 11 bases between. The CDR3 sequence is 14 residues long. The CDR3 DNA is TGTGCCTGGAGTGGCGCAGGGCGGAACTATGGCTACACCTTC. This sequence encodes CAWSGAGRNYGYTF. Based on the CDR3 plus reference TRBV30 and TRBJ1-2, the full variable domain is SQTIHQWPATLVQPVGSPLSLECTVEGTSNPNLYWYRQAAGRGLQLLFYSVGIGQISSEVPQNLSASRPQDRQFILSSKKLLLSDSGFYLCAWSGAGRNYGYTFGSGTRLTVV.

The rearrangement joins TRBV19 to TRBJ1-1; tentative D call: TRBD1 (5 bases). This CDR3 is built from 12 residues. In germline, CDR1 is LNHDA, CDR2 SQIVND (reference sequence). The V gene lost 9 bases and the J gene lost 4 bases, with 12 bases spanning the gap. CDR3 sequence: CASQGGSTEAFF. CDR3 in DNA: TGTGCCAGCCAGGGAGGGAGCACTGAAGCTTTCTTT.

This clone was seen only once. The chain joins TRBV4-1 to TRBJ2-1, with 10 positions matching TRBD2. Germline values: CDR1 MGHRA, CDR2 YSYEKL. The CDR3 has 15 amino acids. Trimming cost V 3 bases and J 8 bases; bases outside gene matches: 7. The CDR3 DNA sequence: TGCGCCAGCAGCCAGATCGAAGCGGGAGGGTATGAGCAGTTCTTC. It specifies CASSQIEAGGYEQFF.

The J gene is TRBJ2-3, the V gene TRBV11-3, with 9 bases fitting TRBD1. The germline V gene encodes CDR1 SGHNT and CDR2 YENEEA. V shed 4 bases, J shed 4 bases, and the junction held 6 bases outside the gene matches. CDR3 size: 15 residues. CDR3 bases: TGTGCCAGCAGCTCCACAGGGGGCGCGGCAGATACGCAGTATTTT. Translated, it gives CASSSTGGAADTQYF.

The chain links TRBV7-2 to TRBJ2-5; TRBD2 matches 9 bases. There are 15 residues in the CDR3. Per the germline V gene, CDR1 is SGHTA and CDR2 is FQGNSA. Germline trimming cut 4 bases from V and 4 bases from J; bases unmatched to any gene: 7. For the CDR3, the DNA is TGTGCCAGCAGCTCAGGGGCGGGGGGGCGAGAGACCCAGTACTTC. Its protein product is CASSSGAGGRETQYF.

The CDR3 is CASSLRQGQETQYF. The DNA for the CDR3 is TGTGCCAGCAGCTTAAGACAGGGCCAAGAGACCCAGTACTTC. V gene TRBV7-6 combines with J gene TRBJ2-5, with 7 bases lining up with TRBD1. The CDR3 extends over 14 amino acids. Germline trimming cut 2 bases from V and 1 base from J; bases unmatched to any gene: 1. Germline CDR1 SGHVS, CDR2 FNYEAQ.

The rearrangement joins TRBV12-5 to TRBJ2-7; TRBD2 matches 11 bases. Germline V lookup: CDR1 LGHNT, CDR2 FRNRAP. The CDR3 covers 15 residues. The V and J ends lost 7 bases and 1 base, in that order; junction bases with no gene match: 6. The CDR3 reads CASASRTSGSYEQYF. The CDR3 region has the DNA TGTGCTAGTGCCTCAAGGACTAGCGGGTCCTACGAGCAGTACTTC.

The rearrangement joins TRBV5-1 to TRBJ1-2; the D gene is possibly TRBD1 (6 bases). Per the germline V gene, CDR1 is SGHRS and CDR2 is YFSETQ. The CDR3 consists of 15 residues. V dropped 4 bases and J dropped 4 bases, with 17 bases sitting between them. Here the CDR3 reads CASSPGLQGSYGYTF. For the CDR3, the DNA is TGCGCCAGCAGCCCCGGCCTACAGGGAAGCTATGGCTACACCTTC.

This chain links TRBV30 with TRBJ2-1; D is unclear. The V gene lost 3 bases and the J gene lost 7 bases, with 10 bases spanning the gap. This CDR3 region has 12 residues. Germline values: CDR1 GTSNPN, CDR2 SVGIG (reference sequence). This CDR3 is CAWSQTSNEQFF. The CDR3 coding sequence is TGTGCCTGGAGCCAAACGAGTAATGAGCAGTTCTTC. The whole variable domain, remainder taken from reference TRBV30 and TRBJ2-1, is SQTIHQWPATLVQPVGSPLSLECTVEGTSNPNLYWYRQAAGRGLQLLFYSVGIGQISSEVPQNLSASRPQDRQFILSSKKLLLSDSGFYLCAWSQTSNEQFFGPGTRLTVL.

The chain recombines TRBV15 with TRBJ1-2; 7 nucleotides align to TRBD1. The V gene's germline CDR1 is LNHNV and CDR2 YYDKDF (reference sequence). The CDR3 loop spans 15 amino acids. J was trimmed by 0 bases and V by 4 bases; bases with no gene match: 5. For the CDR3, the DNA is TGTGCCACCAGCACGTGGCAGGGGGCTAACTATGGCTACACCTTC. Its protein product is CATSTWQGANYGYTF.

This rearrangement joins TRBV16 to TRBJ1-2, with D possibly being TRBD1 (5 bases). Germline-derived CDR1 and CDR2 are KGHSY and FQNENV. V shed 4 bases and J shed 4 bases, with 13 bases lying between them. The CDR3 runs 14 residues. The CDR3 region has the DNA TGTGCCAGCAGCCCGAGCGACAGCCTCTATGGCTACACCTTC. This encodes CASSPSDSLYGYTF.

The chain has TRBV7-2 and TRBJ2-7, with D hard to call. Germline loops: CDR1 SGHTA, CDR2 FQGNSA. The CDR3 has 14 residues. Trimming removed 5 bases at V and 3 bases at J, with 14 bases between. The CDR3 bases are TGTGCCAGCAGCCCAGTAGCAACGGGCTACGAGCAGTACTTC. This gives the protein CASSPVATGYEQYF.